This T cell receptor (beta chain) originates from a study of cytomegalovirus exposure and HLA in healthy donors. V lost 0 bases and J 5 bases, leaving 14 bases between the germline ends. The CDR3 consists of 16 residues. Germline lookup yields CDR1 SGHVS and CDR2 FQNEAQ. Concerning this clone itself: Its antigen remains unidentified.

Primers for the PCR totalled 60 Vbeta and 13 Jbeta. Using immunoSEQ multiplex PCR, the repertoire was profiled, and TCRdb retains in-frame clones only, with some absent. The sample records some 130,000 clones, about 70% being singletons. Broader study findings: Despite most TCR sequences being rare, some public TCRs occurred in many donors.

The genes are TRBV7-8 and TRBJ2-1, with TRBD2 as a possible D gene (5 bases). The sample comprised PBMCs. This TCR derives from a male donor in good health and CMV-seronegative. The CDR3 reads CASSLARARLHNEQFF. The CDR3, as DNA: TGTGCCAGCAGCTTAGCGAGGGCTAGACTCCACAATGAGCAGTTCTTC.